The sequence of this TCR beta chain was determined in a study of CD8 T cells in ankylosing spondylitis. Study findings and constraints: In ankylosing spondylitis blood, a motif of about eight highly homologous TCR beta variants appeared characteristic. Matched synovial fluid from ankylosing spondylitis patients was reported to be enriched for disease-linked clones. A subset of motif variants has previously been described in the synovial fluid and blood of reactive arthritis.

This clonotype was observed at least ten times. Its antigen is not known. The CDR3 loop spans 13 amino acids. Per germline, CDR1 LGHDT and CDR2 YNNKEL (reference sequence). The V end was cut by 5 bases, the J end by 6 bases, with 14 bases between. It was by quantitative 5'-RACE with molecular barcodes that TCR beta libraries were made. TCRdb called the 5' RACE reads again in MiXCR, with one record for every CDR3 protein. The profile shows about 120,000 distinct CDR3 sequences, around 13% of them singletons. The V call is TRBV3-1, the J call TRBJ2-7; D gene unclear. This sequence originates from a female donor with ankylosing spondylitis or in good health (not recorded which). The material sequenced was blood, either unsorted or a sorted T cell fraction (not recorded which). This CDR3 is CASSFTWLGEQYF. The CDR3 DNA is TGTGCCAGCAGCTTTACTTGGTTGGGCGAGCAGTACTTC.